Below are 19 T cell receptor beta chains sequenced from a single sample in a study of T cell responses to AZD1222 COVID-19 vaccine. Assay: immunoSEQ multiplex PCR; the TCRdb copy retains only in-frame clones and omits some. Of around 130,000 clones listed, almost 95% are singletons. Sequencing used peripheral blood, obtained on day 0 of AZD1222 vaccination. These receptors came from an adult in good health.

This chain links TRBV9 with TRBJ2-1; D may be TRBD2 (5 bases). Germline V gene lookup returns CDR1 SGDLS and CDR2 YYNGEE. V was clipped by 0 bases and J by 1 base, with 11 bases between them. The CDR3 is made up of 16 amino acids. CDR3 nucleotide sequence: TGTGCCAGCAGCGTAGTTTCGAGGGCTTCCTACAATGAGCAGTTCTTC. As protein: CASSVVSRASYNEQFF.

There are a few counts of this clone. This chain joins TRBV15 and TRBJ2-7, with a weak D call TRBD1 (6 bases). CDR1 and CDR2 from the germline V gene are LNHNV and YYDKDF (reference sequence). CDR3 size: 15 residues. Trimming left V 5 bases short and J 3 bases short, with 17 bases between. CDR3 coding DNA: TGTGCCACCAGCCTCCAGGGGACGGACCACTACGAGCAGTACTTC. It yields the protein CATSLQGTDHYEQYF.

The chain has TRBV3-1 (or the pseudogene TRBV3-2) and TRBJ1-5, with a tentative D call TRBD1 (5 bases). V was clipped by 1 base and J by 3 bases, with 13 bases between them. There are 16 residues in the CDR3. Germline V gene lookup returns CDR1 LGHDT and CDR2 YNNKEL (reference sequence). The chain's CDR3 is CASSQGGAGTNQPQHF. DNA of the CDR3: TGTGCCAGCAGCCAAGGCGGCGCAGGGACCAATCAGCCCCAGCATTTT.

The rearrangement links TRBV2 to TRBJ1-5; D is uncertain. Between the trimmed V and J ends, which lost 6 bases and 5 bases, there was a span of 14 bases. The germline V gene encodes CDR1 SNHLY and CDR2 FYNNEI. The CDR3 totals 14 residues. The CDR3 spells CASSPGFAYQPQHF. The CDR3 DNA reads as TGTGCCAGCAGCCCGGGCTTCGCATATCAGCCCCAGCATTTT.

This chain's CDR3 is CASSVVAGFPRNTEAFF. The CDR3 DNA follows: TGTGCCAGCAGCGTAGTCGCCGGGTTTCCACGGAACACTGAAGCTTTCTTT. The chain recombines TRBV9 with TRBJ1-1; D is unclear. The CDR3 contains 17 residues. V lost 0 bases to trimming and J lost 1 base, with 16 bases between them. Germline CDR1 and CDR2: SGDLS and YYNGEE.

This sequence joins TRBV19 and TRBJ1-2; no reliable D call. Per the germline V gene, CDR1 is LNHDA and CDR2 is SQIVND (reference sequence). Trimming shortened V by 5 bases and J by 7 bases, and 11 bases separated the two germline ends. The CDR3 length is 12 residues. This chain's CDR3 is CASSEREGGYTF. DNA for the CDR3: TGTGCCAGTAGTGAGAGGGAGGGTGGCTACACCTTC.

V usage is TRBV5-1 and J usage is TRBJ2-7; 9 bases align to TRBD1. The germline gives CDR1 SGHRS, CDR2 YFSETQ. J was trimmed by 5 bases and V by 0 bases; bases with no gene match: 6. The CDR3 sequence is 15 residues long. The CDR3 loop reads CASSLVGQGFDEQYF. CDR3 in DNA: TGCGCCAGCAGCTTGGTAGGACAGGGGTTCGACGAGCAGTACTTC.

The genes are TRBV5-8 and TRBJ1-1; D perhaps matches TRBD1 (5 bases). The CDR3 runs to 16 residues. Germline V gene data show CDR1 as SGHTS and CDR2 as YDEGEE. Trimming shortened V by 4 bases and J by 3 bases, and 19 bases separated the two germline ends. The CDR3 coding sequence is TGTGCCAGCAGCCGGGACGTCCTCGGGTGGGACACTGAAGCTTTCTTT. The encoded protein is CASSRDVLGWDTEAFF.

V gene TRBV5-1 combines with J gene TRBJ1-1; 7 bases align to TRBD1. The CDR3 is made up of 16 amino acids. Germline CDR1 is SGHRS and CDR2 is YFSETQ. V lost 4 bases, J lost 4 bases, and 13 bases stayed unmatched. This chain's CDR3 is CASSQTGAGGPTEAFF. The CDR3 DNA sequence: TGCGCCAGCAGCCAAACAGGGGCCGGCGGTCCCACTGAAGCTTTCTTT.

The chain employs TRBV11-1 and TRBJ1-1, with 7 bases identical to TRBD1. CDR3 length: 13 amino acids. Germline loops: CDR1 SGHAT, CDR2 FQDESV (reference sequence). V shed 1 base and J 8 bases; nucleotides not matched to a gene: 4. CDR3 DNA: TGTGCCAGCAGCTTAGATCGACAGGGAGAAGCTTTCTTT. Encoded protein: CASSLDRQGEAFF.

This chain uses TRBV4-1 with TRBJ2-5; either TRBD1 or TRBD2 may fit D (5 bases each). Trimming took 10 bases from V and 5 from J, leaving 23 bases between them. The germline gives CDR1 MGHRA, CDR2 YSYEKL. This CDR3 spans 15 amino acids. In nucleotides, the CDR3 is TGCGCCACCACCAAAGGGACGGGCCCGGGGGAGACCCAGTACTTC. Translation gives CATTKGTGPGETQYF.

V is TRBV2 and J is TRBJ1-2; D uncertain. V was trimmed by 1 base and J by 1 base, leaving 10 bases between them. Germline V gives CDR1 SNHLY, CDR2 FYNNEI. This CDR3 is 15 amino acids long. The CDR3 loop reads CASSEEEAFNYGYTF. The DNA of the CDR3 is TGTGCCAGCAGTGAAGAGGAAGCCTTTAACTATGGCTACACCTTC.

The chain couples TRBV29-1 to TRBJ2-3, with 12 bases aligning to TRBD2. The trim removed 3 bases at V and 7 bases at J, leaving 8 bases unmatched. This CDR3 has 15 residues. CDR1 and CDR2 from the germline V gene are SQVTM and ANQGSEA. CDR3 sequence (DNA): TGCAGCGTTGAGGGGTGGACTAGCGGGAAAAATACGCAGTATTTT. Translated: CSVEGWTSGKNTQYF.

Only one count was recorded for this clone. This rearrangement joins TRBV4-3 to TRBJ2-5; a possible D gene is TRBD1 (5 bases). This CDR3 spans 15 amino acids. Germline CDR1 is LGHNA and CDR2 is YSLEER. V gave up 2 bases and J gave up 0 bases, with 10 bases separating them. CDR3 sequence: CASSQYTGYQETQYF. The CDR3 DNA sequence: TGCGCCAGCAGCCAATACACAGGTTACCAAGAGACCCAGTACTTC.

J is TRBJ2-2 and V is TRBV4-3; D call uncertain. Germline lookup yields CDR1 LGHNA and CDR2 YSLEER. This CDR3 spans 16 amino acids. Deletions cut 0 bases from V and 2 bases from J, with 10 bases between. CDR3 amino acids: CASSQDQARNTGELFF. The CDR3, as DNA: TGCGCCAGCAGCCAAGACCAAGCACGCAACACCGGGGAGCTGTTTTTT.

In DNA, the CDR3 is TGTGCCAGCAGTCCGATGGGACTAGCGGGAGGGCTTGGCACCGGGGAGCTGTTTTTT. It encodes CASSPMGLAGGLGTGELFF. The chain combines TRBV6-6 with TRBJ2-2; 16 bases match TRBD2. The CDR3 runs to 19 residues. V gave up 5 bases and J gave up 4 bases; unmatched junction bases: 10. From germline, CDR1 is MNHNY and CDR2 SVGAGI (reference sequence).

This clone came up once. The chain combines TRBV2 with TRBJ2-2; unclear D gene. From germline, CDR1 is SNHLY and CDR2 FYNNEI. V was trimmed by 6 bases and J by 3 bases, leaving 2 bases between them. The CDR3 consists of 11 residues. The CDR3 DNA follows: TGTGCCAGCAGCGACACCGGGGAGCTGTTTTTT. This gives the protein CASSDTGELFF.

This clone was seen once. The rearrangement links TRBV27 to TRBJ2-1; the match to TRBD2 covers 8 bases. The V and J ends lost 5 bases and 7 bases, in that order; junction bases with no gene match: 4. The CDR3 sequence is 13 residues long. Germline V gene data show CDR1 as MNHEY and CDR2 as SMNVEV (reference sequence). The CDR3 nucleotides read TGTGCCAGCAGTCCTCGGGAGGGGAATGAGCAGTTCTTC. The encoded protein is CASSPREGNEQFF.

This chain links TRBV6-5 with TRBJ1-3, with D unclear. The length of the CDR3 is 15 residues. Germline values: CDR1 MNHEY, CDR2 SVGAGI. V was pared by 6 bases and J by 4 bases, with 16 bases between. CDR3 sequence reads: CASRNYRRQGNTIYF. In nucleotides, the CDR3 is TGTGCCAGCAGAAACTATAGGCGGCAGGGAAACACCATATATTTT.